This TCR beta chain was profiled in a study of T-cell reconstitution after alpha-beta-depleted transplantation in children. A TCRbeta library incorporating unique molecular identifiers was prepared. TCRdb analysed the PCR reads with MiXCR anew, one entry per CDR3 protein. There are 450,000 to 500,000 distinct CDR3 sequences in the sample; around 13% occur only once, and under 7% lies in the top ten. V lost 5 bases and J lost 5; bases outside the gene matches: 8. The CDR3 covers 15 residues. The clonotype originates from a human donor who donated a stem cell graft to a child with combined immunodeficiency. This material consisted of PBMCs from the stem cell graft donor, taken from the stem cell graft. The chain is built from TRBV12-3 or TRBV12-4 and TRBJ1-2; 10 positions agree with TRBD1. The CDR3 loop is CASSPISGQGYGYTF. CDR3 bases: TGTGCCAGCAGTCCTATTTCGGGACAGGGGTATGGCTACACCTTC.